The sequence of this TCR beta chain was determined in a study of T-cell reconstitution after alpha-beta-depleted transplantation in children (dated by TCRdb to about 2016). With respect to the entire study: Using TCR repertoire profiling, the study quantitatively followed how T-cell immune reconstitution unfolded in children after TCRalphabeta/CD19-depleted allogeneic hematopoietic cell transplantation.

The library came from PCR. This sample was sequenced with an Illumina HiSeq 2500. TCR libraries were prepared with molecular barcoding, using unique molecular identifiers to normalize TCRbeta repertoire quantification. TCRdb's own reprocessing of the public reads used fastp at Q25 and MiXCR and kept productive beta chains. Every entry covers one CDR3 protein and lists the most common genes and DNA from its rows. The sample includes 700,000 to 850,000 distinct CDR3 sequences, with about 16% observed a single time. The ten largest account for approximately 5% of the sample. V lost 4 bases and J lost 4 bases; the stretch between them is 11 bases long. From the cysteine up to the phenylalanine, the CDR3 has a length of 13 residues. Kept here is only the CDR3 DNA, which spans 39 bases and is read in frame from base 1. What the research found in general, with its limitations: In some patients, the high TCRbeta diversity seen at day 60 was put down to recipient T cells and intrathymic progenitors that had survived conditioning. The apparently early alphabetaT-cell count recovery about two months after transplant was reportedly dependent on only several hundred rapidly expanded clones derived from non-depleted graft cells. Over subsequent months, a decline in hyperexpanded clone frequencies was noted, and after one year, T-cell counts and TCRbeta diversity were mostly ascribed to newly produced T cells.

According to the study, the label for this sample's treatment or condition signals: allogeneic hematopoietic cell transplantation with graft depleted of TCRalphabeta T cells and CD19 B cells. TCRalphabeta/CD19-depleted allogeneic hematopoietic cell grafts were given to the transplant recipients, all of whom were children. To note about this clonotype: Its antigen is still unknown. No qualities accompany the bases; no much larger clone lies one base away.

The rearrangement combines TRBV12-3 or TRBV12-4 with TRBJ2-7, with TRBD2 perhaps the D gene, on 6 matching bases. The source material was PBMCs, mostly from graft donor cells, sampled 360 days after TCRalphabeta/CD19-depleted stem cell transplant. The clonotype was recovered from a male patient aged 10-17 years who had a stem cell transplant for acute lymphoblastic leukemia, so the T cells may come from the graft donor. The CDR3 region has the sequence CASSSLRGYEQYF. DNA sequence: TGTGCCAGCAGTTCCTTACGGGGGTACGAGCAGTACTTC.